This TCR beta chain appears in the sequencing data of a study of T cells after posttransplantation cyclophosphamide (dated by TCRdb to between 2015 and 2016). About the investigation overall: Using TRB sequencing, the study followed how the T cell repertoire rebuilt after myeloablative bone marrow transplantation with posttransplantation cyclophosphamide given as GVHD prophylaxis. Public TRB sequences were queried against a database of over 3,000 sequences associated with responses to pathogens, tumor antigens, self-antigens and alloantigens. In 3 patients, TRB sequencing was also performed on up to about 3 more blood samples taken 2 to 5.2 years after transplant, and in a handful of patients, pretransplant blood was also TRB-sequenced. Samples from about 37 PTCy-treated patients and some 16 related bone marrow donors of those patients were subjected to antigen receptor sequencing. Blood from every one of the 30 to 40 PTCy patients who had 1-year posttransplant specimens underwent TRB sequencing. TRA and TRB clonality were tightly correlated in 9 samples, so subsequent TCR analyses focused on TRB only.

Results and caveats for the whole study, not just this receptor: At 1-2 months, donor-recipient similarity was low but rose over the first year, and the later blood repertoires were often dominated by donor CD8+ memory clones. The TRB repertoires of T cells infiltrating skin or GI tract showed only limited overlap with the TRB repertoires of T cells in blood. Across under 50 patients, recipient CMV seropositivity and CMV reactivation were highly associated with TRB clonality; PTCy diversity was similar to CNI/methotrexate controls.

There are a few counts of this clone. No cognate antigen has been identified for it. The record has no base qualities; no much larger clone is one base away. Genomic DNA was the input for TRB sequencing, which was run either with the immunoSEQ assay at survey resolution or with the hsTCRB kit. Per the authors' processing: The immunoSEQ software was used for initial read processing, and the LymphoSeq R package was used for repertoire analyses. Clonality was computed as 1 minus normalized Shannon entropy; Gini coefficient was also calculated for each TRB dataset. Phenotypes of unsorted samples were inferred by mapping TRB sequences from sorted subsets of the recipient or donor onto the same recipient's unsorted samples. TCRdb took this table from immuneACCESS and kept in-frame rearrangements with V and J called. Such tables lack part of the clones; where checked against another copy, unresolved V genes explain under half of the gap, and the rest is unexplained. Clone size and the V and J calls come from that table; the DNA yielded D and trimming. For this sample, 30,000 to 45,000 clones are listed, none of them singletons. 1% to 1.5% of the sample belongs to the ten largest clones.

Related bone marrow donors provided peripheral blood samples on the day of marrow donation. Peripheral blood and bone marrow mononuclear cells were isolated by Ficoll-Hypaque density centrifugation and were cryopreserved. The CDR3 has 14 amino acids, counting the end cysteine and phenylalanine. Here the CDR3 DNA is all that survives: 42 bases in frame from base 1. The trim is 4 bases for V and 4 bases for J, with a gap of 14 bases between the germline ends. Taken from the germline V gene, the CDR1 and CDR2 loops are SGHDT and YYEEEE. The sequenced sample was PBMCs. This sequence uses TRBV5-6 and TRBJ1-2, and TRBD1 may be the D gene, going by 6 matching bases. This clonotype was sampled from a girl aged 10-17 years in good health, CMV-negative, and a related stem cell transplant donor. The sequenced DNA is TGTGCCAGCAGCAAAGGACAGAATCCCTATGGCTACACCTTC. This codes for CASSKGQNPYGYTF. Joined to the reference TRBV5-6 and TRBJ1-2 proteins, this CDR3 gives the full variable domain: DAGVTQSPTHLIKTRGQQVTLRCSPKSGHDTVSWYQQALGQGPQFIFQYYEEEERQRGNFPDRFSGHQFPNYSSELNVNALLLGDSALYLCASSKGQNPYGYTFGSGTRLTVV.